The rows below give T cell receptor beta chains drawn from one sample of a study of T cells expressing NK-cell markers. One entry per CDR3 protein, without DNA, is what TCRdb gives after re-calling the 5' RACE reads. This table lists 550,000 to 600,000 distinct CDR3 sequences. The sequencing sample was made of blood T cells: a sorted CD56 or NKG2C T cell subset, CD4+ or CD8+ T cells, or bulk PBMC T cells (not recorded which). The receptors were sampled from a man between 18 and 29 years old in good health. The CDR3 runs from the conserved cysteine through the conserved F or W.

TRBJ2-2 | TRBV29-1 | CSVEDVSGSGSMDTGELFF
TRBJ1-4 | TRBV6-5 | CASSYVGARANEKLFF
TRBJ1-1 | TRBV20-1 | CSAFKGAMNTEAFF
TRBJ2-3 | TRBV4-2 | CASSQGLAGGLKDTQYF
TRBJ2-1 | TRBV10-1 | CASSEAGGNIDNEQFF
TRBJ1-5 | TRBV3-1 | CASSLQTSSQPQHF
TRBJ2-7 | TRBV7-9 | CASRRDYEQYF
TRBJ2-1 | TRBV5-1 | CASSTGTSGRPDSYNEQFF
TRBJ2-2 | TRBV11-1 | CASSPWGDRGRRSTGELFF
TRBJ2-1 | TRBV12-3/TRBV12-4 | CASSSRGPTQSQFF
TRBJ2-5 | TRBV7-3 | CASSLMPRGLQETQYF
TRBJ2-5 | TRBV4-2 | CASSQASGRSETQYF
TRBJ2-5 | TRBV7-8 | CASSLEGLAGIPETQYF
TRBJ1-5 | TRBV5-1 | CASSWGGTQGQPQHF
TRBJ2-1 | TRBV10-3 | CAISDPLRRGSGNEQFF
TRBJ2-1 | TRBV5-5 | CASSLAGQGRFNEQFF
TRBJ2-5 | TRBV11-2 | CASSREGQGRYF
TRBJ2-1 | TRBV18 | CASSPSLAENEQFF
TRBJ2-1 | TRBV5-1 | CASSYRASGGSSYNEQFF
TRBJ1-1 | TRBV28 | CASSFLGQGAEAFF
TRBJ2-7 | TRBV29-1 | CSVVVLPYEQYF